The sequence of this T cell receptor (beta chain) was determined in a study of cytomegalovirus exposure and HLA in healthy donors (TCRdb year 2017). Describing the broader study: In an earlier analysis of roughly 590 of the donors, roughly 300 Gb of sequence data and 95 million to 130 million unique TCR beta sequences from 180 million or so T cells were reported. An early release that covered more than 550 HLA-typed donors contained approximately 300 gigabases of sequencing data and approximately 85 million unique TCR sequences. Of the roughly 390 genotyped donors, roughly 76% were placed in the genetic ancestry cluster associated with self-reported Caucasian donors. The study was designed to test whether signatures of past pathogen exposure could be identified by cataloging public T cell receptors. Using immunosequencing, the study profiled T cell repertoires from about 650 subjects and related those repertoires to cytomegalovirus serostatus. Besides the first cohort of roughly 660 subjects, a separate validation cohort made up of 120 different subjects was used. The study combined high-throughput TCR immunosequencing, statistical association of individual TCRs with disease status, and machine learning to predict cytomegalovirus infection status. A later analysis re-analyzed previously published TCR beta repertoires from 666 donors and added high-resolution HLA genotyping to study TCR occurrence patterns. Rather than using new phenotypic data, the later analysis identified candidate immune exposures from TCR beta sequences and from how often those sequences occurred across donors. To decide whether each TCR beta V gene segment behaved as functional or pseudogenic, an earlier analysis of 587 of the donors relied on high-throughput TCR beta sequencing. Alongside the repertoire data, information on donor age, sex, ethnicity and CMV serostatus was compiled. Genome-wide SNP genotypes for about three fifths of the roughly 670 donors were used in a later genetic analysis, which treated that subset as a discovery cohort. Every repertoire in the discovery cohort had been generated on one and the same sequencing platform. Class I and class II HLA loci were covered by the typing at four-digit resolution. The number of donors typed differed by locus, with 629-630 for A, B, C, DRB1 and DQB1, about 500 for DQA1, some 570 for DPA1, and some 450 for DPB1. Roughly 5 DR-DQ haplotypes were handled as single units for association and clustering because linkage in the cohort was strong. Among 398 genotyped donors of the cohort, an average of roughly 240,000 unique TCR beta nucleotide sequences were sequenced per donor, roughly a sixth of them non-productive.

The CDR3 starts with the cysteine, ends with the phenylalanine, and has 14 residues. The only DNA kept is the CDR3, 42 bases in frame from the first base. At the junction V is shortened by 4 bases and J by 2 bases; bases outside the gene matches: 6. From the germline V gene (reference sequence), CDR1 is SGHKS and CDR2 is YYEKEE. Remarks on this clone: Its binding antigen is unknown. The input lacks base qualities; no much larger clone sits a single base away.

Here is what the overall study found, with its caveats: A cluster of highly shared sequence variants was judged likely to be a technical artifact of the sequencing pipeline. The presence/absence analyses assumed that sequencing depth was roughly uniform across donors, and that assumption may not be true. When HLA alleles, especially DR and DQ, strongly co-occurred, attributing TCR associations to individual alleles was difficult. A later analysis reported that several top co-occurrence clusters appeared linked to parvovirus B19, influenza, CMV and Epstein-Barr virus. Linkage disequilibrium might explain the correlated functional status among segregating V segments, but an unknown experimental factor could not be ruled out. It was suggested by the authors that the approach could potentially be generalized to other disease states and immunological phenotypes. Most TCR sequences were seen in very few donors, while some public TCRs were found in many individuals. Immune exposure information for the cohort was limited to CMV serostatus. In a later analysis, the rate of TCR association differed among HLA loci, with DRB1 alleles having the most associated TCRs and HLA-C alleles having the fewest. Broadly in line with IMGT annotations, most TCR beta V segments showed up in productive rearrangements about 87% or about 30% of the time in an earlier analysis of 587 of the donors. Three of the identified cytomegalovirus-associated TCR beta chains were confirmed in vitro to be specific for cytomegalovirus antigens. In a later genetic analysis, a missense DCLRE1C variant was associated with V-gene and J-gene trimming of TCR beta chains, and the association was replicated in an independent cohort. Because HLA typing was missing for some donors at each locus, association tests included only the typed subset. The study listed 164 TCR beta chains as associated with cytomegalovirus. In a later analysis, some 18,000 TCR beta sequences were associated with specific HLA alleles at a false discovery rate of 0.05. In a later analysis, HLA-associated TCR beta chains were found to be more clonally expanded and to have lower generation probabilities than equally common non-associated chains. Because counts were too low, roughly 17 rarely observed V segments, including chromosome 9 orphons, were left out of the earlier analysis of about 620 of the donors. Some IMGT-functional V segments, including TRBV6-2 and TRBV6-3, could not be told apart with the 87-base-pair reads, so those segments were excluded. According to a later genetic analysis, donors in an Asian-associated ancestry cluster had fewer N-insertions in productive TCRs than the approximately 700-donor mean. According to a later analysis, most CMV-associated TCR beta chains appeared to be HLA-restricted, and the HLA associations seemed to be driven largely by CMV exposure. A further reported finding was that TCR beta sequences accurately predicted the HLA-A and HLA-B alleles for most subjects in the first cohort. In this cohort, only TCR beta chains were sequenced, and detectable features were limited by the absence of alpha or paired-chain data. Cytomegalovirus status was reported to be diagnosed by the classifier with high specificity and sensitivity in both the original and validation cohorts.

Preparation of the library involved the immunoSEQ multiplex PCR assay. For the multiplex PCR, a mixture combining 60 forward primers for TCR Vbeta segments and 13 reverse primers for TCR Jbeta segments was used. The CDR3 region of rearranged TCR beta genes was amplified from genomic DNA with a multiplex PCR assay. The Illumina HiSeq System was used to sequence the amplified TCR beta libraries as 87-base-pair reads. Concerning the study's data processing: In a later analysis, 77 million or so unique TCR beta chains were counted across the 650 to 700 repertoires, and roughly 10 million of these chains were shared by at least two donors. Raw reads were error-corrected and collapsed into unique sequences by a nearest-neighbor algorithm in which closely related sequences were merged to remove PCR and sequencing errors. Alignment of CDR3 sequences to IMGT reference sequences was used to assign V, D and J gene segments. For a sequence to be retained, a match of at least six nucleotides to both a V gene segment and a J gene segment was required. A rearrangement was called productive if the CDR3 had no stop codons and remained in frame with V and J, and every other rearrangement was called non-productive. Following IMGT convention, CDR3 was defined as the stretch from the second conserved V-encoded cysteine up to the conserved J-encoded phenylalanine. In an earlier analysis of 500 to 650 of the donors, sequences lacking an unambiguous match to a single V gene segment were excluded. In an earlier analysis of some 590 of the donors, a V segment was called functional when productive rearrangements were above 56.7%, and segregating when the standard deviation between donors exceeded 5%. A statistical classification framework was built for diagnosing cytomegalovirus status from the catalog of TCR beta chain sequences. V and J gene assignment, in a later analysis, came from comparing TCR nucleotide sequences with IMGT/GENE-DB human TR gene sequences. In a later analysis, CDR3 sequences and most-parsimonious VDJ recombination scenarios were assigned using the TCRdist pipeline. In a later analysis, each TCR beta chain was defined by its CDR3 amino acid sequence together with its V-gene family, and reads without a unique V-gene family were excluded. A later analysis removed several hundred highly shared, low-generation-probability nucleotide sequences to deal with suspected cross-contamination and a sequencing artifact. In a later analysis, a clonal expansion index for each public chain was calculated from normalized within-repertoire ranks of inferred template counts. In a later analysis, generation probabilities were computed with a VDJ recombination model fitted to out-of-frame rearrangements, and the resulting probabilities were checked against IGoR. In a later analysis, TCR-TCR, TCR-HLA and TCR-CMV co-occurrence was scored with hypergeometric tests, and a repertoire-size bias correction was applied to TCR pairs. To estimate false discovery rates, a later analysis permuted the HLA or CMV assignments 20 times. In a later analysis, co-occurring TCRs were grouped using DBSCAN, and TCRdist sequence similarity was added for clustering within HLA-allele-positive subsets. For co-occurrence clustering, repertoires with fewer than 30,000 or more than 120,000 public chains were excluded, along with four to six repertoires with anomalous nucleotide sharing. Held by TCRdb, this immuneACCESS table contains in-frame sequences only and omits some clones. Under half of the omission traces to an unresolved V gene where checked; the cause of the rest is unknown. V, J and clone size reflect that table, while D and trimming were determined from the DNA. Present in this sample are nearly 200,000 clones, over 60% of which were seen just once. Approximately 2.1% of the sample goes to the ten largest clones.

The cohort consisted of hundreds of healthy bone marrow donors. At the time of sampling, all cohort members were nominally healthy, though unrecorded immune exposures were likely present. The donor tested CMV seropositive and was one of the 289 seropositive cohort members. Each donor provided a peripheral blood sample, and peripheral blood mononuclear cells were used for TCR beta sequencing. The Qiagen DNeasy Blood Extraction Kit was used to extract genomic DNA from the blood cell samples. The receptor comes from a young woman in good health and CMV-seropositive. The specimen sequenced was PBMCs. Rearrangement joined TRBV5-5 to TRBJ2-7; 7 junctional bases match TRBD1. The DNA sequence is given as TGTGCCAGCAGCGCCCCGGGACAGACCTACGAGCAGTACTTC. This codes for CASSAPGQTYEQYF.